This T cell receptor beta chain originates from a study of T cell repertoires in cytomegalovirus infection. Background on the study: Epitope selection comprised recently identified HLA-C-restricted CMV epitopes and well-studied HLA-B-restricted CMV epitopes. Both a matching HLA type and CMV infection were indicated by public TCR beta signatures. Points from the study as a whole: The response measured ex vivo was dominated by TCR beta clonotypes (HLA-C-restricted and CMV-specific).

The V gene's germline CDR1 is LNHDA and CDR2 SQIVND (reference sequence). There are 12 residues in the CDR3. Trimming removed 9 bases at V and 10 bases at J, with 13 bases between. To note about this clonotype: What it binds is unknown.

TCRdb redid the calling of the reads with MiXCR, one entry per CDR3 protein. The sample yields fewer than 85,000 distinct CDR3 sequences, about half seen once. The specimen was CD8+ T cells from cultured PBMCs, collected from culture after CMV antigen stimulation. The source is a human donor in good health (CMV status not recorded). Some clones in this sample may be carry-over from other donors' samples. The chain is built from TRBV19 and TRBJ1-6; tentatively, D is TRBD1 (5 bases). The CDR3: CASRLGDSPLHF. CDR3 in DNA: TGTGCCAGCCGGTTGGGGGACTCACCCCTCCACTTT.